This record looks at one T cell receptor beta chain sequence and its context. The source of the sample is a study of cytomegalovirus exposure and HLA in healthy donors. In the PCR, 60 Vbeta and 13 Jbeta primers were used. Assay: immunoSEQ multiplex PCR; the TCRdb copy retains only in-frame clones and omits some. Among 100,000 to 150,000 clones listed, approximately 85% were seen once. V trimming: 3 bases; J trimming: 4 bases; junction bases outside the gene matches: 13. There are 18 residues in the CDR3. The germline V gene has CDR1 SGDLS and CDR2 YYNGEE. The sequenced sample consisted of PBMCs. This clonotype was obtained from a boy aged 5-17 years in good health and CMV-seronegative. J is TRBJ2-1 and V is TRBV9; 10 nucleotides agree with TRBD2. This CDR3 reads CASSAGVSSGGQYNEQFF. CDR3 coding DNA: TGTGCCAGCAGCGCAGGGGTTTCTAGCGGGGGCCAATACAATGAGCAGTTCTTC.